These T cell receptor beta chains were read from a single sample in a study of vaccination effects on CD4 cells after COVID-19. Antigen specificity for these receptors is unknown. Produced via immunoSEQ multiplex PCR; TCRdb's table is partial and in-frame only. In the table there are about 60,000 clones, 81% of which are singletons. The input for sequencing was CD4+ T cells from PBMCs cultured with HCoV-229E spike peptides, taken before COVID-19 vaccination. Receptors originate from a human donor who received a COVID-19 vaccine. Each CDR3 is given with its conserved first and last residue. Each record gives: clone size, J gene, V gene, D gene, CDR3 DNA, CDR3 protein. The D gene is left open where the match is weak. Rows may omit the clone size; those that give it use once, few, many or a size class.

>NA|TRBJ2-6|TRBV6-6|NA
TGTGCCAGCAGTATAGGGAGGGGGTCTGGGGCCAACGTCCTGACTTTC
CASSIGRGSGANVLTF
>NA|TRBJ2-2|TRBV13|NA
TGTGCCAGCAGCTTAGCTTATCAAGGCACCGGGGAGCTGTTTTTT
CASSLAYQGTGELFF
>NA|TRBJ2-3|TRBV2|TRBD2
TGTGCCAGCAGTGAACCGCCGACTAGCGAAAGCACAGATACGCAGTATTTT
CASSEPPTSESTDTQYF
>once|TRBJ1-2|TRBV2|TRBD1
TGTGCCAGCAGTGAAGCGCGACAGGGACATGGCTACACCTTC
CASSEARQGHGYTF
>NA|TRBJ1-1|TRBV7-3|NA
TGTGCCAGCAGCTTAACTTCGAACACTGAAGCTTTCTTT
CASSLTSNTEAFF
>once|TRBJ2-3|TRBV6-5|NA
TGTGCCAGCAGTTACGACGACACAGATACGCAGTATTTT
CASSYDDTDTQYF
>NA|TRBJ2-1|TRBV5-1|NA
TGCGCCAGCAGCTCATCGACTGGGACCTACAATGAGCAGTTCTTC
CASSSSTGTYNEQFF
>NA|TRBJ2-3|TRBV27|NA
TGTGCCAGCAGTTTCTGGCGGGGTCCCTCTATGGATACGCAGTATTTT
CASSFWRGPSMDTQYF
>NA|TRBJ2-1|TRBV18|NA
TGTGCCAGTTATCGGGCCGAACTACGATCACCAGGGAGCTCCTACAATGAGCAGTTCTTC
CASYRAELRSPGSSYNEQFF
>NA|TRBJ1-2|TRBV2|NA
TGTGCCAGCAGTGAAGGGACCGTCTATGGCTACACCTTC
CASSEGTVYGYTF
>NA|TRBJ1-2|TRBV30|TRBD1
TGTGCCTGGACGACAGGGGTGGTAGGCTACACCTTC
CAWTTGVVGYTF
>NA|TRBJ2-3|TRBV7-9|TRBD2
TGTGCCAGCGGTAGCGGGGGGCCAGATACGCAGTATTTT
CASGSGGPDTQYF
>NA|TRBJ2-1|TRBV29-1|NA
TGCAGCGCCCGGACAGATATCTACAATGAGCAGTTCTTC
CSARTDIYNEQFF
>NA|TRBJ1-1|TRBV6-4|NA
TGTGCCAGCAGGGACCCTCCACAGGGCCCGTTTGAAGCTTTCTTT
CASRDPPQGPFEAFF
>NA|TRBJ1-5|TRBV18|NA
TGTGCCAGCTCACAGTCAGGGAATCAGCCCCAGCATTTT
CASSQSGNQPQHF
>NA|TRBJ2-1|TRBV2|NA
TGTGCCAGCATGTGGTACAATGAGCAGTTCTTC
CASMWYNEQFF
>few|TRBJ2-2|TRBV25-1|NA
TGTGCCAGCAATGGGGGTACCGGGGAGCTGTTTTTT
CASNGGTGELFF
>NA|TRBJ1-1|TRBV6-5|NA
TGTGCCAGCAGTTCCCGCCCGGGTACTGAAGCTTTCTTT
CASSSRPGTEAFF
>NA|TRBJ1-1|TRBV19|TRBD1
TGTGCCAGTAGTAAGGGACAGGGAAACACTGAAGCTTTCTTT
CASSKGQGNTEAFF
>NA|TRBJ1-3|TRBV6-5|TRBD1
TGTGCCAGCAGTAAGCTCCCACAGGGGAACACCATATATTTT
CASSKLPQGNTIYF
>NA|TRBJ2-1|TRBV12-3/TRBV12-4|NA
TGTGCCAGCAGTTTAAGGCTATACAATGAGCAGTTCTTC
CASSLRLYNEQFF
>NA|TRBJ1-2|TRBV18|TRBD1
TGTGCCAGCTCACCTTCCTACGACAGGGATTATACCTTC
CASSPSYDRDYTF
>NA|TRBJ1-1|TRBV10-3|NA
TGTGCCATCAACGGGGAAACGAACACTGAAGCTTTCTTT
CAINGETNTEAFF
>NA|TRBJ1-2|TRBV11-2|NA
TGTGCCAGCAGTAACTACCGCCCCGACGGAGGCTACACCTTC
CASSNYRPDGGYTF
>NA|TRBJ1-2|TRBV7-2|TRBD1
TGTGCCAGCAGCAAGGACAGGGCTTTTGGCTACACCTTC
CASSKDRAFGYTF
>few|TRBJ2-5|TRBV4-1|NA
TGCGCCAGCAGCCATCCAGCTAGAGAAGAGACCCAGTACTTC
CASSHPAREETQYF
>NA|TRBJ2-5|TRBV5-6|NA
TGTGCCAGCAGCTTCACTATTCAACGGCAGGGCGGGCTAGAGACCCAGTACTTC
CASSFTIQRQGGLETQYF
>NA|TRBJ1-5|TRBV5-1|NA
TGCGCCAGCAGCCAAGTAGCGGGGGGCAATCAGCCCCAGCATTTT
CASSQVAGGNQPQHF
>NA|TRBJ1-5|TRBV7-2|TRBD1
TGTGCCAGCAGCGCCGGGACAGGGGGCTTCAGCAATCAGCCCCAGCATTTT
CASSAGTGGFSNQPQHF